This T cell receptor (beta chain) was sequenced during a study of blood T cell repertoires in COVID-19. Turning to the study itself: Sites in the United States, Italy and Spain provided acute and convalescent COVID-19 samples. PBMCs, B-cell-depleted T cells, or T cells were the source of the cDNA or gDNA that made up the material.

Germline CDR1 SGHRS, CDR2 YFSETQ. The CDR3 consists of 16 residues. V lost 4 bases, J lost 6 bases, and 12 bases stayed unmatched. Using immunoSEQ multiplex PCR, the repertoire was profiled, and TCRdb retains in-frame clones only, with some absent. The sample has roughly 68,000 clones, approximately 90% seen once. Seattle patients were enrolled during active infection and followed longitudinally. V usage is TRBV5-1 and J usage is TRBJ2-2; 7 bases are a match to TRBD2. This clonotype was obtained from a woman between 45 and 60 years old with COVID-19, enrolled during active disease. The sequenced sample consisted of peripheral blood. In nucleotides, the CDR3 is TGCGCCAGCAGCAACTGGGCGGGAGTGGAGGCCGGGGAGCTGTTTTTT. Its protein product is CASSNWAGVEAGELFF.